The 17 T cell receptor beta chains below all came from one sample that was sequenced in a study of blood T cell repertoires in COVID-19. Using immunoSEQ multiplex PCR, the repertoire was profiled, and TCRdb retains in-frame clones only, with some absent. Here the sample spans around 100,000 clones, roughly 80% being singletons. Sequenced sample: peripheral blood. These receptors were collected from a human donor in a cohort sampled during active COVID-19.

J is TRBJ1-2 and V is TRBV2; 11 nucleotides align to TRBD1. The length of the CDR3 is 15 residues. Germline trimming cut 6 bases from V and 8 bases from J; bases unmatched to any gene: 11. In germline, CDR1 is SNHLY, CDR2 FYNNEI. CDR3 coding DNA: TGTGCCAGCAGCCCCGGGACAGGGGGTCCGGGAGGCTACACCTTC. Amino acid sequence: CASSPGTGGPGGYTF.

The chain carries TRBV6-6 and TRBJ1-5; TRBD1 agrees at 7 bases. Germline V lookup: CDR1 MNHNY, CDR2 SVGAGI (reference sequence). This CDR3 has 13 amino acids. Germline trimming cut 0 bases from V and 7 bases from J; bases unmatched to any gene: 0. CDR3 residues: CASSYSTGQPQHF. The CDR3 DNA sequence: TGTGCCAGCAGTTACTCGACAGGGCAGCCCCAGCATTTT.

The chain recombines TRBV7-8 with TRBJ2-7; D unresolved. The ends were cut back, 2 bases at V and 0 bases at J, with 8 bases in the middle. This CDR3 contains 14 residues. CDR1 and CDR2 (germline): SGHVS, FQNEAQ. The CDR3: CASSLSLSSYEQYF. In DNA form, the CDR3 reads TGTGCCAGCAGCTTAAGCCTAAGCTCCTACGAGCAGTACTTC.

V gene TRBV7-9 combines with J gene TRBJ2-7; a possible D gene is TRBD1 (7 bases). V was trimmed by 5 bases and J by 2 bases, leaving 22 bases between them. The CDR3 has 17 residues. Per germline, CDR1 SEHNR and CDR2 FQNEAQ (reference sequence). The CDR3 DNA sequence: TGTGCCAGCAGCCCTCCGGACAGGTCGGGGGTACCCTACGAGCAGTACTTC. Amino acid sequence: CASSPPDRSGVPYEQYF.

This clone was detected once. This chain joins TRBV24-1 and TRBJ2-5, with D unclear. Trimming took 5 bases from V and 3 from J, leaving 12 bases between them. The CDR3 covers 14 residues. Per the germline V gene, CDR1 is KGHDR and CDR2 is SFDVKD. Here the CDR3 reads CATSGSGGKETQYF. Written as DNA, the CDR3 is TGTGCCACCAGTGGGTCCGGTGGTAAAGAGACCCAGTACTTC.

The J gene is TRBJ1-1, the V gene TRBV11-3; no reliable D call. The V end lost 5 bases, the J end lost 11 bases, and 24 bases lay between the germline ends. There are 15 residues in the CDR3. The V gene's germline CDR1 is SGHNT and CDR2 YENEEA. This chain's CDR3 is CASSPLGRAGNGAFF. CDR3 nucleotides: TGTGCCAGCAGCCCCCTAGGGAGGGCGGGTAACGGCGCTTTCTTT.

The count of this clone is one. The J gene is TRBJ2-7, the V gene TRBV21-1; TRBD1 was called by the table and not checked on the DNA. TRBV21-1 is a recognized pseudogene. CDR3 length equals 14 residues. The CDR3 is CASSPGQGTYEQYF. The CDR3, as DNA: TGTGCCAGCAGCCCGGGACAGGGGACCTACGAGCAGTACTTC.

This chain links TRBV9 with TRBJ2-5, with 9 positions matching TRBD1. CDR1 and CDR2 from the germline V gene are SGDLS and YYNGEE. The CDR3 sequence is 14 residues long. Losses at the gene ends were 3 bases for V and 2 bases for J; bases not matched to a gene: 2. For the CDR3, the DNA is TGTGCCAGCAGCGAGGGACAGGGACAAGAGACCCAGTACTTC. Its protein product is CASSEGQGQETQYF.

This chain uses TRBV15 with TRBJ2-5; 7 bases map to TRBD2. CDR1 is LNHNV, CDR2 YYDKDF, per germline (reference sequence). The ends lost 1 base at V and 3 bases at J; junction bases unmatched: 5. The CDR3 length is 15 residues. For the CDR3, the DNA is TGTGCCACCAGCAGAGGGCAGGCGGGGGAAGAGACCCAGTACTTC. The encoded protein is CATSRGQAGEETQYF.

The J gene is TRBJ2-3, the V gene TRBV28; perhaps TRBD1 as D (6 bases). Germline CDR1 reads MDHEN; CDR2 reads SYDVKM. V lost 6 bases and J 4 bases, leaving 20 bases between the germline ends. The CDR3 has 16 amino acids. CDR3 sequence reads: CASRSTGQLHSDTQYF. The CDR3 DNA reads TGTGCCAGCAGGTCCACGGGACAACTTCACTCAGATACGCAGTATTTT.

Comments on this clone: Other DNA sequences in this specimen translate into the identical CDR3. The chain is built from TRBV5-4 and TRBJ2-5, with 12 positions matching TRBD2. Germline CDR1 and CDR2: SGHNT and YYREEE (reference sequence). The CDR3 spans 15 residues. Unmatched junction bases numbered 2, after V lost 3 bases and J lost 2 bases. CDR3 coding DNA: TGTGCCAGCAGCTCGGGGACTAGCGGGCAAGAGACCCAGTACTTC. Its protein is CASSSGTSGQETQYF.

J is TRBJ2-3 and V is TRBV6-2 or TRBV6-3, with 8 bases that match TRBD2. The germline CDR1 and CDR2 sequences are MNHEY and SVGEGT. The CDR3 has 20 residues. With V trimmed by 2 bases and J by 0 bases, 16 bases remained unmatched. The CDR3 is CASSYPSSAGGPSSTDTQYF. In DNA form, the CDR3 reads TGTGCCAGCAGTTACCCGAGTAGTGCGGGGGGACCTTCTAGCACAGATACGCAGTATTTT.

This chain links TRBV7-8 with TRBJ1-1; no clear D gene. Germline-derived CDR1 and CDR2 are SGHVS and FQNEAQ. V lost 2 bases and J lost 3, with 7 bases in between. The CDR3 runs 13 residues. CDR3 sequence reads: CASSLRRDTEAFF. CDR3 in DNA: TGTGCCAGCAGCTTAAGGAGGGACACTGAAGCTTTCTTT.

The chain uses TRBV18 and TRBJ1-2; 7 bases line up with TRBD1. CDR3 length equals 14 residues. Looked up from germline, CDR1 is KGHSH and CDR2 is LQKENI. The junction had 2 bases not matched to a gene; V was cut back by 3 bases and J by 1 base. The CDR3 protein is CASSPWDSNYGYTF. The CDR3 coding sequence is TGTGCCAGCTCACCGTGGGACAGTAACTATGGCTACACCTTC.

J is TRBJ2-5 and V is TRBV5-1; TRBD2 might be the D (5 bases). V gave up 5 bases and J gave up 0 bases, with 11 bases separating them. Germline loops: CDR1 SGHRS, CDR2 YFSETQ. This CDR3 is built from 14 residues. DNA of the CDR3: TGCGCCAGCAGACTGACTACCGACCAAGAGACCCAGTACTTC. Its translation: CASRLTTDQETQYF.

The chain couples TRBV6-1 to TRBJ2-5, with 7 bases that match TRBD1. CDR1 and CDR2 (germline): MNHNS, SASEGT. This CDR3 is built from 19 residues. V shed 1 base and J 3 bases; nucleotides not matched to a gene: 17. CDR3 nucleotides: TGTGCCAGCAGTGAAGAAAGGACAGGATACTCTGTGGGGAAAGAGACCCAGTACTTC. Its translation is CASSEERTGYSVGKETQYF.

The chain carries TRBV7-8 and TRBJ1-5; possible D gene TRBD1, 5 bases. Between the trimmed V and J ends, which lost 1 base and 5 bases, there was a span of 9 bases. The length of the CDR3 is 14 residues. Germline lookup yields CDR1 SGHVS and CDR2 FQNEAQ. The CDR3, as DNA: TGTGCCAGCAGCTTAGGCAGGGTGGATCAGCCCCAGCATTTT. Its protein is CASSLGRVDQPQHF.